The 10 T cell receptor beta chains below were found in one sample sequenced in a study of blood T cell repertoires in COVID-19. Only in-frame clones appear in the TCRdb table, and some are missing; sequencing was by immunoSEQ multiplex PCR. Seen here are about 250,000 clones, roughly 90% observed once, and the top ten hold roughly 2%. Sequencing input: peripheral blood. The receptors shown here come from an older woman with COVID-19, enrolled during active disease.

This clone was counted a single time. V gene TRBV14 combines with J gene TRBJ1-1; D uncertain. Germline V lookup: CDR1 SGHDN, CDR2 FVKESK. Trimming stripped 0 bases from V and 11 bases from J, with 13 bases between. CDR3 length: 13 residues. Written as DNA, the CDR3 is TGTGCCAGCAGCCAAGATCTTAAAGTGAGGGCTTTCTTT. Encoded protein: CASSQDLKVRAFF.

V gene TRBV19 combines with J gene TRBJ2-2; D perhaps matches TRBD1 (5 bases). The germline V gene has CDR1 LNHDA and CDR2 SQIVND (reference sequence). The length of the CDR3 is 15 residues. With 0 bases removed from V and 6 bases from J, the gap between germline ends came to 11 bases. CDR3 sequence: CASSIDQGAPGELFF. The CDR3 nucleotides read TGTGCCAGTAGTATAGATCAAGGGGCTCCCGGGGAGCTGTTTTTT.

The chain recombines TRBV19 with TRBJ2-4; TRBD2 aligns across 7 bases. This CDR3 region has 13 residues. CDR1 is LNHDA and CDR2 is SQIVND in the germline V gene (reference sequence). J was trimmed by 9 bases and V by 9 bases; bases with no gene match: 11. CDR3 DNA sequence: TGTGCCAGCCAGCGGGAAAGGCTTGGCATTCAGTACTTC. This translates into CASQRERLGIQYF.

V is TRBV5-1 and J is TRBJ1-5, with TRBD1 identical over 7 bases. Germline loops: CDR1 SGHRS, CDR2 YFSETQ. Losses at the gene ends were 2 bases for V and 2 bases for J; bases not matched to a gene: 1. The CDR3 is made up of 14 amino acids. CDR3 DNA sequence: TGCGCCAGCAGCTTCAGGGGGGGCAATCAGCCCCAGCATTTT. Translation gives CASSFRGGNQPQHF.

CDR3 amino acids: CASSYSGRFNNEQFF. DNA of the CDR3: TGTGCCAGCAGTTACTCGGGCAGGTTCAACAATGAGCAGTTCTTC. The V call is TRBV6-6, the J call TRBJ2-1; D unresolved. The V end lost 0 bases, the J end lost 5 bases, and 11 bases lay between the germline ends. The CDR3 has 15 amino acids. CDR1 and CDR2 (germline): MNHNY, SVGAGI (reference sequence).

The chain combines TRBV6-2 or TRBV6-3 with TRBJ1-5; D unresolved. The CDR3 is made up of 14 amino acids. The V end was cut by 1 base, the J end by 6 bases, with 10 bases between. Germline CDR1 MNHEY, CDR2 SVGEGT. Written as DNA, the CDR3 is TGTGCCAGCAGTTACTTGTCCACGAGTCAGCCCCAGCATTTT. Protein: CASSYLSTSQPQHF.

The chain uses TRBV19 and TRBJ1-1; 8 bases fit TRBD1. CDR1 is LNHDA, CDR2 SQIVND, per germline (reference sequence). There are 14 residues in the CDR3. Germline trimming cut 7 bases from V and 0 bases from J; bases unmatched to any gene: 4. CDR3 nucleotide sequence: TGTGCCAGTAATAACAGGGGGATGAACACTGAAGCTTTCTTT. Its translation: CASNNRGMNTEAFF. The whole variable domain, filled in from reference TRBV19 and TRBJ1-1, reads DGGITQSPKYLFRKEGQNVTLSCEQNLNHDAMYWYRQDPGQGLRLIYYSQIVNDFQKGDIAEGYSVSREKKESFPLTVTSAQKNPTAFYLCASNNRGMNTEAFFGQGTRLTVV.

This clone showed up just once. V and J are TRBV9 and TRBJ2-1; the D gene is possibly TRBD1 (6 bases). This CDR3 contains 15 residues. V lost 0 bases and J 5 bases, leaving 12 bases between the germline ends. CDR1 and CDR2 (germline): SGDLS, YYNGEE. The CDR3 DNA follows: TGTGCCAGCAGCGTAGCCAGGGGCCGGAACAATGAGCAGTTCTTC. Amino acid sequence: CASSVARGRNNEQFF.

This clone was seen a few times. This chain connects TRBV16 to TRBJ2-2; perhaps TRBD2 as D (5 bases). V was cut by 0 bases and J by 6 bases, with 11 bases left in between. The CDR3 totals 15 residues. CDR1 is KGHSY and CDR2 is FQNENV in the germline V gene. The CDR3 spells CASSQSRAGAGELFF. The CDR3 DNA sequence: TGTGCCAGCAGCCAATCGAGGGCCGGAGCCGGGGAGCTGTTTTTT.

The V call is TRBV10-3, the J call TRBJ1-2; the D gene is possibly TRBD1 (6 bases). There are 14 residues in the CDR3. Germline loops: CDR1 ENHRY, CDR2 SYGVKD. V lost 8 bases, J lost 0 bases, and 13 bases lay in between. The CDR3 protein is CAIRGQPSNYGYTF. In DNA form, the CDR3 reads TGTGCCATCCGAGGACAGCCATCTAACTATGGCTACACCTTC.